This TCR beta chain emerged from a study of CD8 T cells in Susac syndrome. Study results and limitations: Across the total CD8+ repertoires, roughly 17 Susac-specific public clones were found. The CD8+ TEMRA repertoires yielded a few such clones. In TEMRA cells and active patients, CD8+ clonal expansion in Susac reached its peak.

A remark on this clonotype: Antigen unknown.

The authors sequenced TCR beta from blood CD8+ and CD4+ T cells. Random hexamers were used to reverse transcribe the RNA input (about 0.45 to 1 ug). Amplification of TCR beta CDR3 was carried out by immunoSEQ multiplex PCR, which covered 54 Vbeta and 13 Jbeta segments. In TCRdb, the immunoSEQ multiplex PCR reads were re-called with MiXCR into one record per CDR3 protein. Of some 200,000 distinct CDR3 sequences listed, 85% to 95% are singletons. Germline V gene lookup returns CDR1 ENHRY and CDR2 SYGVKD. This CDR3 contains 12 residues. V gave up 3 bases and J gave up 4 bases, with 6 bases separating them.

The clonotype was recovered from a human donor with Susac syndrome. The source material was CD8+ T cells from PBMCs. V gene TRBV10-3 combines with J gene TRBJ2-5, with D maybe TRBD2 (5 bases). The CDR3 region has the DNA TGTGCCATCAGTGATGGGAGAGAGACCCAGTACTTC. It translates to CAISDGRETQYF.